The clone carrying this T cell receptor (beta chain) has a single count. Its antigen is not known. Germline values: CDR1 KGHDR, CDR2 SFDVKD. Between the trimmed V and J ends, which lost 3 bases and 4 bases, there was a span of 6 bases. This CDR3 is built from 13 residues. The sample is drawn from a study of vaccination effects on CD4 cells after COVID-19. As for the study in general: Two-dose BNT162b2 or mRNA-1273 vaccination was given to participants.

Before sequencing, viral peptide pools were used by the ViraFEST assay to expand antigen-specific CD4+ T cells. Following a roughly 9-day culture, CD4+ T cells were purified. Vaccinated recipients, who were negative for nucleocapsid antibodies, had no history of SARS-CoV-2 infection. Repertoires were generated with immunoSEQ multiplex PCR, while TCRdb's copy carries only in-frame clones and drops some. The data contain about 34,000 clones, 60% to 75% of them seen just once; the ten biggest clones take up around 30%. The clonotype comes from a human donor who received a COVID-19 vaccine. This sequence joins TRBV24-1 and TRBJ2-1; no reliable D call. This material consisted of CD4+ T cells from PBMCs cultured with HCoV-OC43 spike peptides, taken before COVID-19 vaccination. The sample's subset: HCoV-OC43 spike overlapping peptide pool stimulation. DNA of the CDR3: TGTGCCACCAGTGATGGGCAATACAATGAGCAGTTCTTC. Translated: CATSDGQYNEQFF.